These 27 T cell receptor beta chains originate from one sample sequenced in a study of glioma-infiltrating T cells. Amplification of TCR alpha and beta CDR3 regions from RNA used iRepertoire nested multiplex PCR. TCRdb re-called the multiplex PCR reads through MiXCR, storing one row per CDR3 protein. The repertoire consists of around 130,000 distinct CDR3 sequences, with around 23% occurring once and the leading ten covering around 28%. Input material: glioma tissue, nonneoplastic brain tissue, or PBMCs (not recorded which). The receptors originated from a human donor with low-grade glioma or glioblastoma, undergoing nonglioma brain surgery, or in good health (not recorded which).

The CDR3 DNA reads as TGTGCCAGCAGTTCACCTAGCGGGGGGGGTTTGTATGAGCAGTTCTTC. Its translation is CASSSPSGGGLYEQFF. The chain has TRBV6-1 and TRBJ2-1, with 12 bases lining up with TRBD2. CDR1 and CDR2 (germline): MNHNS, SASEGT. The length of the CDR3 is 16 residues. V shed 5 bases, J shed 8 bases, and the junction held 10 bases outside the gene matches.

The chain couples TRBV7-9 to TRBJ1-2, with TRBD1 matching 7 bases. V was pared by 6 bases and J by 6 bases, with 7 bases of the junction left unmatched. CDR3 size: 13 residues. Per germline, CDR1 SEHNR and CDR2 FQNEAQ (reference sequence). The chain's CDR3 is CASRLTGVDGYTF. CDR3 bases: TGTGCCAGCAGACTCACAGGGGTGGATGGCTACACCTTC.

Note on this clonotype: An end of the junction does not agree with germline; a read error may underlie this. The chain links TRBV7-7 to TRBJ2-1, with 8 bases matching TRBD2. This CDR3 is 16 amino acids long. Germline V CDR1 and CDR2: SSHAT, FNYEAQ (reference sequence). The CDR3 sequence: CASSPQRGHSYNEQFF. CDR3 nucleotide sequence: TGTGCTAGCAGCCCCCAGCGGGGGCACTCCTACAATGAGCAGTTCTTC.

The CDR3 region has the DNA TGCGCCAGCAGCTACGGGCTCGGTGGCTACACCTTC. The encoded protein is CASSYGLGGYTF. This sequence joins TRBV4-1 and TRBJ1-2; D gene uncertain. This CDR3 is built from 12 residues. Germline V gene data show CDR1 as MGHRA and CDR2 as YSYEKL. V lost 5 bases to trimming and J lost 7 bases, with 11 bases between them.

On this clonotype: Being one base from a much bigger clone, this may be a read error. The chain is built from TRBV7-9 and TRBJ1-5; D ambiguous. Germline lookup yields CDR1 SEHNR and CDR2 FQNEAQ (reference sequence). CDR3 size: 12 residues. This CDR3 reads CAGSLVGQPQHF. As DNA, the CDR3 is TGTGCCGGCAGCTTAGTGGGTCAGCCCCAGCATTTT.

V is TRBV6-6 and J is TRBJ1-1; a possible D gene is TRBD1 (6 bases). Trimming shortened V by 2 bases and J by 0 bases, and 16 bases separated the two germline ends. CDR1 and CDR2 from the germline V gene are MNHNY and SVGAGI (reference sequence). The CDR3 consists of 17 residues. The chain's CDR3 is CASSYGTRGRMNTEAFF. The CDR3 DNA sequence: TGTGCCAGCAGTTACGGGACCCGGGGGCGTATGAACACTGAAGCTTTCTTT.

This chain connects TRBV24-1 to TRBJ1-5; D is possibly TRBD1 (6 bases). Trimming removed 4 bases at V and 4 bases at J, with 19 bases between. The CDR3 spans 17 residues. Germline loops: CDR1 KGHDR, CDR2 SFDVKD. DNA of the CDR3: TGTGCCACCAGTGACACCCATTCCGGGACAATTAATCAGCCCCAGCATTTT. Protein sequence: CATSDTHSGTINQPQHF.

CDR3 protein: CASTHRGARATEAFF. DNA of the CDR3: TGTGCCAGTACCCACCGGGGGGCGCGGGCCACTGAAGCTTTCTTT. This chain joins TRBV19 and TRBJ1-1, with D tentatively TRBD1 (6 bases). Deletions cut 7 bases from V and 4 bases from J, with 19 bases between. Per germline, CDR1 LNHDA and CDR2 SQIVND (reference sequence). The CDR3 loop spans 15 amino acids.

The chain uses TRBV7-2 and TRBJ2-6; D gene unclear. The CDR3 totals 14 residues. Per the germline V gene, CDR1 is SGHTA and CDR2 is FQGNSA. The V and J ends lost 8 bases and 0 bases respectively, with 8 bases between them. Here the CDR3 DNA reads TGTGCCAGCGGGCCCGGCTCTGGGGCCAACGTCCTGACTTTC. Translated: CASGPGSGANVLTF.

The sample holds many counts of this clonotype. For the CDR3, the DNA is TGTGCCAGCAGCTGGGACAGGACCTATGGCTACACCTTC. Protein sequence: CASSWDRTYGYTF. The genes are TRBV7-2 and TRBJ1-2; TRBD1 matches 8 bases. Germline assignment: CDR1 SGHTA and CDR2 FQGNSA. The V gene end was trimmed by 4 bases and the J gene end by 4 bases; junction bases not matched to a gene: 2. The CDR3 sequence is 13 residues long.

This clonotype is termed medium-sized (0.01 to 0.1%). The rearrangement links TRBV6-1 to TRBJ1-2; the D is unclear. Trimming cost V 6 bases and J 0 bases, with 14 bases left between them. CDR3 length: 15 amino acids. The germline V gene has CDR1 MNHNS and CDR2 SASEGT. CDR3 amino acids: CASSPQRVPNYGYTF. CDR3 nucleotide sequence: TGTGCCAGCAGCCCACAGCGAGTTCCTAACTATGGCTACACCTTC.

This rearrangement joins TRBV20-1 to TRBJ2-3; D may match TRBD1 or TRBD2 (5 bases each). The length of the CDR3 is 14 residues. Germline V gene data show CDR1 as DFQATT and CDR2 as SNEGSKA (reference sequence). V was trimmed by 4 bases and J by 2 bases, leaving 13 bases between them. The CDR3 DNA sequence: TGCAGTGCTACCGGGGCCTTGGCCACAGATACGCAGTATTTT. Residues: CSATGALATDTQYF.

V and J are TRBV18 and TRBJ1-4, with D possibly matching TRBD1 (5 bases). This CDR3 region has 16 residues. V lost 3 bases, J lost 3 bases, and 14 bases lay in between. The germline V gene has CDR1 KGHSH and CDR2 LQKENI. CDR3 loop: CASSPFGLGANEKLFF. Written as DNA, the CDR3 is TGTGCCAGCTCACCTTTTGGACTGGGGGCTAATGAAAAACTGTTTTTT.

This clonotype was counted many times. The chain uses TRBV6-1 and TRBJ2-7; the match to TRBD2 covers 7 bases. The CDR3 runs 15 residues. In germline, CDR1 is MNHNS, CDR2 SASEGT. J lost 0 bases, V lost 6 bases, and 8 bases had no gene match. The CDR3 spells CASRRAGPNSYEQYV. CDR3 DNA: TGTGCCAGCAGGCGAGCGGGACCTAACTCCTACGAGCAGTACGTC.

The chain couples TRBV2 to TRBJ2-5, with D uncertain. CDR3 length: 13 amino acids. The V gene lost 3 bases and the J gene lost 4 bases, with 9 bases spanning the gap. Germline-derived CDR1 and CDR2 are SNHLY and FYNNEI. CDR3 sequence (DNA): TGTGCCAGCAGTGATTTCCGTCGAGAGACCCAGTACTTC. Translating it yields CASSDFRRETQYF.

The chain recombines TRBV30 with TRBJ2-5; possibly TRBD1 for D (6 bases). The V end lost 4 bases, the J end lost 4 bases, and 10 bases lay between the germline ends. The CDR3 is made up of 12 amino acids. CDR1 GTSNPN and CDR2 SVGIG come from the germline V gene (reference sequence). CDR3 bases: TGTGCCTGGAATCAGGGGTTAGAGACCCAGTACTTC. Residues: CAWNQGLETQYF.

A remark on this clonotype: A much larger clone differs by one base, so this may be a read error. The chain couples TRBV28 to TRBJ2-7; TRBD1 is a possible D gene (6 bases). The V and J ends lost 4 bases and 3 bases respectively, with 10 bases between them. Looked up from germline, CDR1 is MDHEN and CDR2 is SYDVKM. The CDR3 sequence is 13 residues long. CDR3 DNA: TGTGCCAGCAGTTCAGCCAGGGGCTACGAGCAGTACGTC. Amino acids: CASSSARGYEQYV.

This clonotype was picked up a small number of times. This chain links TRBV6-6 with TRBJ2-7; TRBD2 aligns across 8 bases. The CDR3 is made up of 17 amino acids. Germline lookup yields CDR1 MNHNY and CDR2 SVGAGI (reference sequence). Germline trimming cut 0 bases from V and 3 bases from J; bases unmatched to any gene: 10. The CDR3 loop is CASSYSPGGGGNYEQYV. CDR3 in DNA: TGTGCCAGCAGTTACTCCCCCGGGGGGGGTGGAAACTACGAGCAGTACGTC.

This clonotype appeared many times. The gene calls are TRBV6-1 and TRBJ2-3; TRBD1 is a possible D gene (6 bases). This CDR3 comprises 14 residues. Trimming cost V 1 base and J 1 base, with 6 bases left between them. Germline CDR1 reads MNHNS; CDR2 reads SASEGT. The CDR3: CASSEGQGTDTQYF. CDR3 DNA: TGTGCCAGCAGTGAAGGACAGGGCACAGATACGCAGTATTTT.

Only a few counts were recorded for this clonotype. This rearrangement joins TRBV7-2 to TRBJ2-3, with 11 bases aligning to TRBD2. The CDR3 has 16 amino acids. The J segment lost 6 bases and the V segment lost 5 bases, leaving 10 bases of the junction unmatched. From germline, CDR1 is SGHTA and CDR2 FQGNSA. CDR3 loop: CASSPDSGGAIDTQYF. As DNA, the CDR3 is TGTGCCAGCAGCCCCGATAGCGGGGGGGCCATCGATACGCAGTATTTT.

The gene calls are TRBV20-1 and TRBJ1-1, with a weak D call TRBD1 (6 bases). The V end was cut by 0 bases, the J end by 2 bases, with 19 bases between. Germline V CDR1 and CDR2: DFQATT, SNEGSKA (reference sequence). CDR3 length: 17 amino acids. The CDR3 DNA reads as TGCAGTGCTAGAGATCTCGGCAGGGGAGACCACAACACTGAAGCTTTCTTT. Encoded protein: CSARDLGRGDHNTEAFF.

This chain joins TRBV29-1 and TRBJ1-2; D is unclear. The CDR3 is 13 amino acids. V was trimmed by 7 bases and J by 6 bases, leaving 18 bases between them. The germline gives CDR1 SQVTM, CDR2 ANQGSEA. The CDR3 reads CSGRGLGQDGYTF. In DNA, the CDR3 is TGCAGCGGACGAGGCTTGGGCCAGGATGGCTACACCTTC.

The chain is built from TRBV6-6 and TRBJ2-6; no clear D. This CDR3 is built from 16 residues. CDR1 and CDR2 (germline): MNHNY, SVGAGI (reference sequence). The germline V and J ends were trimmed by 2 bases and 0 bases, with 8 bases remaining between them. The CDR3 protein is CASSYVSYSGANVLTF. The DNA for the CDR3 is TGTGCCAGCAGTTACGTAAGCTACTCTGGGGCCAACGTCCTGACTTTC.

The chain uses TRBV7-6 and TRBJ2-1; D gene ambiguous. The germline V gene encodes CDR1 SGHVS and CDR2 FNYEAQ. V was clipped by 2 bases and J by 10 bases, with 9 bases between them. The CDR3 has 12 residues. CDR3 protein: CASSLLGAEQFF. CDR3 bases: TGTGCCAGCAGCTTATTGGGCGCCGAGCAGTTCTTC.

The chain joins TRBV10-2 to TRBJ2-5, with 12 bases identical to TRBD2. The ends lost 6 bases at V and 4 bases at J; junction bases unmatched: 0. This CDR3 spans 13 amino acids. Germline-derived CDR1 and CDR2 are WSHSY and SAAADI. CDR3 in DNA: TGCGCCAGCAGGACTAGCGGGGGAGAGACCCAGTACTTC. Encoded protein: CASRTSGGETQYF.

This clonotype was seen only a few times. V and J are TRBV3-1 and TRBJ1-1; D is possibly TRBD1 (6 bases). Germline lookup yields CDR1 LGHDT and CDR2 YNNKEL (reference sequence). The CDR3 is 15 residues long. The V gene lost 4 bases and the J gene lost 1 base, with 13 bases spanning the gap. The CDR3 region is CASSPRGRRNTEAFF. In DNA, the CDR3 is TGTGCCAGCAGCCCGAGGGGGAGGAGGAACACTGAAGCTTTCTTT.

This clonotype was recorded at least ten times. The gene calls are TRBV6-1 and TRBJ2-3; D remains unclear. The germline V and J ends were trimmed by 5 bases and 1 base, with 13 bases remaining between them. The CDR3 extends over 15 amino acids. Germline CDR1 MNHNS, CDR2 SASEGT. CDR3 sequence: CASSMVRTGTDTQYF. The CDR3 DNA reads TGTGCCAGCAGTATGGTCCGTACGGGCACAGATACGCAGTATTTT.